What follows are 21 T cell receptor beta chains derived from one specimen sequenced in a study of blood T cell repertoires in COVID-19. This table comes from immunoSEQ multiplex PCR, and its TCRdb copy is limited to in-frame clones, with some not included. The repertoire consists of 310,000 or so clones, with more than 70% occurring once and the leading ten covering about 1.7%. What was sequenced was peripheral blood. Every receptor here comes from a woman aged 45-65 years with acute or convalescent COVID-19.

The chain employs TRBV11-1 and TRBJ2-7; D is uncertain. CDR3 length equals 13 residues. Between the trimmed V and J ends, which lost 5 bases and 2 bases, there was a span of 10 bases. Germline V gene sequence: CDR1 SGHAT, CDR2 FQDESV (reference sequence). DNA for the CDR3: TGTGCCAGCAGCCTCCAGTCCGCCTACGAGCAGTACTTC. This sequence encodes CASSLQSAYEQYF.

The chain couples TRBV12-1 to TRBJ1-1; the D call TRBD1 from the table was never checked on the DNA. TRBV12-1 is noted as a pseudogene. The CDR3 has 16 amino acids. CDR3 sequence (DNA): TGTGCCAGCAGCCTGGGACAGGGGGAATTGAACACTGAAGCTTTCTTT. Residues: CASSLGQGELNTEAFF.

For the CDR3, the DNA is TGTGCCAGCCGCCCCCATCGGGAGAACTACAATGAGCAGTTCTTC. This sequence encodes CASRPHRENYNEQFF. The rearrangement joins TRBV4-2 to TRBJ2-1, with a weak D call TRBD2 (6 bases). The CDR3 runs 15 residues. CDR1 LGHNA and CDR2 YNFKEQ come from the germline V gene. V was cut by 8 bases and J by 3 bases, with 17 bases left in between.

This clone was detected only once. The chain is built from TRBV5-1 and TRBJ2-5, with 15 bases matching TRBD2. The CDR3 totals 18 residues. V was pared by 4 bases and J by 3 bases, with 10 bases of the junction left unmatched. CDR1 SGHRS and CDR2 YFSETQ come from the germline V gene. For the CDR3, the DNA is TGCGCCAGCAGCGCCAAGGGGACTAGCGGGAGGTTGAAAGAGACCCAGTACTTC. It translates to CASSAKGTSGRLKETQYF.

This chain connects TRBV5-4 to TRBJ2-7; D is perhaps TRBD2 (5 bases). There are 12 residues in the CDR3. V was shortened by 2 bases and J by 5 bases, with 8 bases between the two germline ends. CDR1 and CDR2 (germline): SGHNT, YYREEE (reference sequence). Here the CDR3 reads CASSFDGNEQYF. For the CDR3, the DNA is TGTGCCAGCAGCTTTGACGGGAACGAGCAGTACTTC. Filled out from reference TRBV5-4 and TRBJ2-7, the complete variable domain reads ETGVTQSPTHLIKTRGQQVTLRCSSQSGHNTVSWYQQALGQGPQFIFQYYREEENGRGNFPPRFSGLQFPNYSSELNVNALELDDSALYLCASSFDGNEQYFGPGTRLTVT.

V and J are TRBV27 and TRBJ1-2; 7 positions match TRBD1. Trimming cost V 5 bases and J 6 bases; bases outside gene matches: 3. CDR1 is MNHEY, CDR2 SMNVEV, per germline (reference sequence). The CDR3 covers 12 residues. CDR3 nucleotide sequence: TGTGCCAGCAGTAAGACAGGGAATGGCTACACCTTC. The encoded protein is CASSKTGNGYTF.

This clone is a singleton in its sample. The chain combines TRBV27 with TRBJ2-7, with 8 bases matching TRBD2. Germline CDR1 MNHEY, CDR2 SMNVEV (reference sequence). There are 16 residues in the CDR3. V was clipped by 0 bases and J by 0 bases; unmatched bases: 4. The CDR3 nucleotides read TGTGCCAGCAGTTTATCGACTAGCGCTAGCTCCTACGAGCAGTACTTC. Encoded protein: CASSLSTSASSYEQYF.

The rearrangement uses TRBV18 and TRBJ1-2; TRBD1 matches at 7 bases. The CDR3 sequence is 14 residues long. V was pared by 4 bases and J by 4 bases, with 6 bases of the junction left unmatched. Germline V gives CDR1 KGHSH, CDR2 LQKENI. Written as DNA, the CDR3 is TGTGCCAGCTCACGCGCTGGGACAGCCTATGGCTACACCTTC. Protein sequence: CASSRAGTAYGYTF. Filled out from reference TRBV18 and TRBJ1-2, the complete variable domain reads NAGVMQNPRHLVRRRGQEARLRCSPMKGHSHVYWYRQLPEEGLKFMVYLQKENIIDESGMPKERFSAEFPKEGPSILRIQQVVRGDSAAYFCASSRAGTAYGYTFGSGTRLTVV.

The chain combines TRBV24-1 with TRBJ1-5, with 7 bases lining up with TRBD1. The V and J ends lost 4 bases and 1 base, in that order; junction bases with no gene match: 6. The germline CDR1 and CDR2 sequences are KGHDR and SFDVKD. There are 16 residues in the CDR3. The CDR3 bases are TGTGCCACCAGTGACCCGAGACAGGGAAGCAATCAGCCCCAGCATTTT. Translated, it gives CATSDPRQGSNQPQHF.

The chain links TRBV28 to TRBJ1-6, with 8 nucleotides matching TRBD1. V gave up 7 bases and J gave up 6 bases; unmatched junction bases: 11. This CDR3 region has 16 residues. Looked up from germline, CDR1 is MDHEN and CDR2 is SYDVKM. This CDR3 reads CASTPGQAVGNSPLHF. The CDR3 bases are TGTGCCAGCACTCCGGGACAGGCGGTGGGTAATTCACCCCTCCACTTT.

The count of this clone is one. The chain employs TRBV5-1 and TRBJ1-1; 7 positions match TRBD1. Losses at the gene ends were 3 bases for V and 5 bases for J; bases not matched to a gene: 10. The V gene's germline CDR1 is SGHRS and CDR2 YFSETQ. This CDR3 contains 15 residues. The chain's CDR3 is CASSSTGAALTEAFF. CDR3 DNA: TGCGCCAGCAGCTCCACAGGGGCCGCGTTGACTGAAGCTTTCTTT.

V and J are TRBV11-2 and TRBJ1-4; weak D call: TRBD1 (6 bases). Germline V gives CDR1 SGHAT, CDR2 FQNNGV. The CDR3 covers 17 residues. Trimming took off 0 bases at V and 7 bases at J, with 18 bases between the two ends. In DNA, the CDR3 is TGTGCCAGCAGCTTAGAAAGGATTTCTGGGGGCGGTGAAAAACTGTTTTTT. Translating it yields CASSLERISGGGEKLFF.

The chain couples TRBV3-1 (or the pseudogene TRBV3-2) to TRBJ2-1; 12 bases map to TRBD2. Germline trimming cut 6 bases from V and 10 bases from J; bases unmatched to any gene: 7. Germline CDR1 is LGHDT and CDR2 is YNNKEL (reference sequence). The CDR3 spans 14 residues. The CDR3 region has the DNA TGTGCCAGCAGGACTAGCGGGAGCTCCACGGAGCAGTTCTTC. Translated: CASRTSGSSTEQFF.

This clone was recorded once. This chain connects TRBV10-3 to TRBJ2-1; TRBD2 aligns across 11 bases. The CDR3 covers 16 residues. The germline gives CDR1 ENHRY, CDR2 SYGVKD. The ends lost 5 bases at V and 3 bases at J; junction bases unmatched: 6. CDR3 sequence: CAISIGLAGNYNEQFF. CDR3 nucleotides: TGTGCCATCAGTATCGGACTAGCGGGCAACTACAATGAGCAGTTCTTC.

CDR3 sequence (DNA): TGTGCCAGCATCGGGGTTGAAGCTTTCTTT. Residues: CASIGVEAFF. The genes are TRBV6-6 and TRBJ1-1; no clear D gene. This CDR3 comprises 10 residues. In germline, CDR1 is MNHNY, CDR2 SVGAGI (reference sequence). Trimming stripped 7 bases from V and 7 bases from J, with 7 bases between.

The chain couples TRBV29-1 to TRBJ2-1; 12 bases are a match to TRBD2. The CDR3 has 12 residues. CDR1 and CDR2 (germline): SQVTM, ANQGSEA. V lost 7 bases and J lost 13; bases outside the gene matches: 8. The CDR3 DNA reads as TGCAGCGCCGGACTAGCGGGAAATCGACAGTTCTTC. Its protein is CSAGLAGNRQFF.

The V gene is TRBV7-2, the J gene TRBJ2-7; TRBD1 matches at 9 bases. This CDR3 is built from 14 residues. Germline assignment: CDR1 SGHTA and CDR2 FQGNSA. Trimming at V came to 5 bases and at J to 2 bases, leaving 4 bases not matched to a gene. Here the CDR3 DNA reads TGTGCCAGCAGCCTCGGGACAGGGCCCTACGAGCAGTACTTC. This encodes CASSLGTGPYEQYF.

The V gene is TRBV6-1, the J gene TRBJ2-1; 8 nucleotides align to TRBD2. Germline CDR1 is MNHNS and CDR2 is SASEGT. The CDR3 has 17 amino acids. Trimming at V came to 1 base and at J to 4 bases, leaving 9 bases not matched to a gene. The CDR3 DNA reads TGTGCCAGCAGTGAAGGGCCAACTAGCGGAGTGTACAATGAGCAGTTCTTC. Protein product: CASSEGPTSGVYNEQFF.

This chain links TRBV9 with TRBJ2-3; TRBD2 matches at 11 bases. The V gene's germline CDR1 is SGDLS and CDR2 YYNGEE. Losses at the gene ends were 3 bases for V and 4 bases for J; bases not matched to a gene: 13. CDR3 length equals 18 residues. The DNA of the CDR3 is TGTGCCAGCAGCGAGGGGACTAGCGGTCTGGGTCCCTCAGATACGCAGTATTTT. Amino acids: CASSEGTSGLGPSDTQYF.

The chain couples TRBV10-3 to TRBJ1-6, with a weak D call TRBD1 (5 bases). Germline V gene sequence: CDR1 ENHRY, CDR2 SYGVKD. Trimming cost V 9 bases and J 7 bases, with 13 bases left between them. The CDR3 totals 13 residues. The CDR3 sequence is CAMRGLSNSPLHF. CDR3 DNA: TGTGCCATGCGGGGACTGAGCAATTCACCCCTCCACTTT.

CDR3 coding DNA: TGTGCCAGCAGTTTAGAGGGTGGAGGAGGGATACGCAATCAGCCCCAGCATTTT. This gives the protein CASSLEGGGGIRNQPQHF. The rearrangement uses TRBV28 and TRBJ1-5, with D unclear. CDR1 is MDHEN and CDR2 is SYDVKM in the germline V gene. The CDR3 spans 18 residues. The V end was cut by 2 bases, the J end by 2 bases, with 19 bases between.